These 31 T cell receptor beta chains came from one sample sequenced in a study of brain T cells in children with intractable seizures. Time point reported: blood from clinic visit 5 months post-surgery; TSC patient then seizure free. Method: immunoSEQ multiplex PCR; TCRdb's copy keeps in-frame clones and lacks some. The sample holds 340,000 or so clones; roughly 93% are singletons and the top ten take roughly 5.7%. The input for sequencing was peripheral blood, taken about 5 months after surgery. These receptors came from a boy less than two years old with tuberous sclerosis and intractable seizures.

The chain links TRBV7-9 to TRBJ2-7; 10 bases line up with TRBD1. This CDR3 is 16 amino acids long. After removal of 0 bases from V and 3 bases from J, the junction contained 5 bases not matched to a gene. The germline gives CDR1 SEHNR, CDR2 FQNEAQ (reference sequence). Here the CDR3 reads CASSLALGQGIYEQYF. The DNA of the CDR3 is TGTGCCAGCAGCTTAGCGCTGGGACAGGGGATCTACGAGCAGTACTTC.

This clone was recorded once. The rearrangement joins TRBV30 to TRBJ2-3; tentative D call: TRBD2 (6 bases). The CDR3 sequence is 14 residues long. Germline V lookup: CDR1 GTSNPN, CDR2 SVGIG (reference sequence). The germline V and J ends were trimmed by 0 bases and 6 bases, with 13 bases remaining between them. The CDR3 sequence: CAWSVGGGGDTQYF. In nucleotides, the CDR3 is TGTGCCTGGAGTGTGGGAGGAGGAGGGGATACGCAGTATTTT.

V is TRBV27 and J is TRBJ2-1, with 7 nucleotides matching TRBD2. CDR1 is MNHEY, CDR2 SMNVEV, per germline (reference sequence). V trimming: 7 bases; J trimming: 0 bases; junction bases outside the gene matches: 6. CDR3 length: 15 residues. CDR3 in amino acids: CASKLAPSSYNEQFF. The CDR3 nucleotides are TGTGCCAGCAAACTAGCGCCGAGCTCCTACAATGAGCAGTTCTTC.

The V gene is TRBV24-1, the J gene TRBJ2-2, with TRBD1 matching 8 bases. The germline V gene has CDR1 KGHDR and CDR2 SFDVKD. With V trimmed by 5 bases and J by 12 bases, 13 bases remained unmatched. CDR3 length: 15 residues. CDR3 coding DNA: TGTGCCACCAGTGTGGGGGACAGGAAGGTTCCCAAGCTGTTTTTT. Translating it yields CATSVGDRKVPKLFF.

This chain links TRBV12-5 with TRBJ2-7; TRBD2 matches at 8 bases. This CDR3 contains 17 residues. The ends lost 6 bases at V and 6 bases at J; junction bases unmatched: 19. Germline loops: CDR1 LGHNT, CDR2 FRNRAP. DNA of the CDR3: TGTGCTAGTGGCACGCCTAACTATTCGGGGGGGCCTTCCGAGCAGTACTTC. It translates to CASGTPNYSGGPSEQYF. Combining the CDR3 with reference TRBV12-5 and TRBJ2-7 gives the whole variable domain DARVTQTPRHKVTEMGQEVTMRCQPILGHNTVFWYRQTMMQGLELLAYFRNRAPLDDSGMPKDRFSAEMPDATLATLKIQPSEPRDSAVYFCASGTPNYSGGPSEQYFGPGTRLTVT.

This clone was observed a few times. This chain joins TRBV9 and TRBJ2-7; weak D call: TRBD2 (6 bases). Per the germline V gene, CDR1 is SGDLS and CDR2 is YYNGEE. The CDR3 is 15 residues long. The V end lost 2 bases, the J end lost 4 bases, and 16 bases lay between the germline ends. The CDR3 spells CASSVSVGTQYEQYF. CDR3 bases: TGTGCCAGCAGCGTCAGTGTTGGGACTCAGTACGAGCAGTACTTC.

This clone has a handful of counts. The chain uses TRBV2 and TRBJ2-7; 9 nucleotides agree with TRBD2. Germline assignment: CDR1 SNHLY and CDR2 FYNNEI. The ends lost 6 bases at V and 0 bases at J; junction bases unmatched: 6. The length of the CDR3 is 15 residues. The CDR3: CASSFSGGSSYEQYF. The DNA of the CDR3 is TGTGCCAGCAGCTTCAGCGGGGGGAGCTCCTACGAGCAGTACTTC. The full variable domain, in which reference TRBV2 and TRBJ2-7 provide the parts outside the CDR3, is EPEVTQTPSHQVTQMGQEVILRCVPISNHLYFYWYRQILGQKVEFLVSFYNNEISEKSEIFDDQFSVERPDGSNFTLKIRSTKLEDSAMYFCASSFSGGSSYEQYFGPGTRLTVT.

This clone showed up just a few times. The V gene is TRBV6-4, the J gene TRBJ1-5; possible D gene TRBD1, 5 bases. V was trimmed by 11 bases and J by 6 bases, leaving 14 bases between them. The CDR3 covers 12 residues. Germline values: CDR1 MRHNA, CDR2 SNTAGT. CDR3 region: CAPCGGSQPQHF. CDR3 in DNA: TGTGCCCCATGTGGGGGGTCTCAGCCCCAGCATTTT.

The chain is built from TRBV27 and TRBJ1-4; maybe TRBD1 (5 bases). Between the trimmed V and J ends, which lost 4 bases and 7 bases, there was a span of 7 bases. CDR1 MNHEY and CDR2 SMNVEV come from the germline V gene (reference sequence). This CDR3 is built from 12 residues. The CDR3 DNA sequence: TGTGCCAGCAGTTCGGGACGTGAAAAACTGTTTTTT. Translation gives CASSSGREKLFF.

This chain connects TRBV18 to TRBJ1-3; possibly TRBD1 for D (5 bases). Germline-derived CDR1 and CDR2 are KGHSH and LQKENI. This CDR3 spans 18 amino acids. With 2 bases removed from V and 0 bases from J, the gap between germline ends came to 17 bases. The CDR3 DNA sequence: TGTGCCAGCTCACCAATCGGGACCTCCTTCCCCTCTGGAAACACCATATATTTT. Translation gives CASSPIGTSFPSGNTIYF. The variable domain in full, with the rest retrieved from reference TRBV18 and TRBJ1-3, is NAGVMQNPRHLVRRRGQEARLRCSPMKGHSHVYWYRQLPEEGLKFMVYLQKENIIDESGMPKERFSAEFPKEGPSILRIQQVVRGDSAAYFCASSPIGTSFPSGNTIYFGEGSWLTVV.

This chain joins TRBV7-8 and TRBJ2-7; D might be TRBD1 or TRBD2, each matching 7 bases. The CDR3 consists of 16 residues. V gave up 5 bases and J gave up 4 bases, with 21 bases separating them. CDR1 and CDR2 (germline): SGHVS, FQNEAQ. CDR3 bases: TGTGCCAGCAGCCTGCACAGGGGAGGGGGGAGTTACGAGCAGTACTTC. Its translation is CASSLHRGGGSYEQYF.

The CDR3 DNA is TGTGCCAGCAGCGTAGGTTCCGGGTCCTATGGCTACACCTTC. It specifies CASSVGSGSYGYTF. This rearrangement joins TRBV9 to TRBJ1-2; D remains unclear. Trimming stripped 0 bases from V and 4 bases from J, with 10 bases between. Germline V gives CDR1 SGDLS, CDR2 YYNGEE. There are 14 residues in the CDR3.

The CDR3 loop reads CASSAGMHATNEKLFF. The CDR3 DNA reads TGTGCCAGCAGCGCAGGGATGCATGCAACTAATGAAAAACTGTTTTTT. This sequence joins TRBV11-3 and TRBJ1-4; TRBD1 is a possible D gene (5 bases). V gave up 5 bases and J gave up 0 bases, with 13 bases separating them. The CDR3 covers 16 residues. The V gene's germline CDR1 is SGHNT and CDR2 YENEEA.

The rearrangement joins TRBV20-1 to TRBJ1-2, with D uncertain. CDR3 length: 10 residues. Trimming took 6 bases from V and 12 from J, leaving 14 bases between them. CDR1 and CDR2 from the germline V gene are DFQATT and SNEGSKA (reference sequence). CDR3 loop: CSAGTRSNTF. The DNA for the CDR3 is TGCAGTGCCGGCACAAGGAGCAACACCTTC.

CDR3 nucleotides: TGCGCCAGCAGCTTGAAGGATTTACTCAACGAGCAGTACTTC. It is translated as CASSLKDLLNEQYF. The V and J genes are TRBV5-1 and TRBJ2-7; D ambiguous. This CDR3 contains 14 residues. Germline loops: CDR1 SGHRS, CDR2 YFSETQ. Trimming stripped 1 base from V and 5 bases from J, with 13 bases between.

The CDR3: CASSVGTSGKFLRANVLTF. The CDR3 region has the DNA TGTGCCAGCAGCGTTGGGACTAGCGGGAAGTTTTTAAGGGCCAACGTCCTGACTTTC. This chain joins TRBV5-4 and TRBJ2-6; 13 bases map to TRBD2. Unmatched junction bases numbered 12, after V lost 4 bases and J lost 5 bases. Germline V gene sequence: CDR1 SGHNT, CDR2 YYREEE (reference sequence). This CDR3 spans 19 amino acids.

This clone was seen only once. The rearrangement links TRBV5-4 to TRBJ2-7; D tentatively fits TRBD1 or TRBD2 (5 bases each). The CDR3 runs to 13 residues. Deletions cut 4 bases from V and 2 bases from J, with 10 bases between. Germline CDR1 SGHNT, CDR2 YYREEE (reference sequence). Written as DNA, the CDR3 is TGTGCCAGCAGCACGGGGCGCCCCTACGAGCAGTACTTC. It yields the protein CASSTGRPYEQYF.

V usage is TRBV5-4 and J usage is TRBJ1-1; D remains unclear. The CDR3 is 13 residues long. From germline, CDR1 is SGHNT and CDR2 YYREEE (reference sequence). The ends were cut back, 0 bases at V and 4 bases at J, with 7 bases in the middle. The CDR3 coding sequence is TGTGCCAGCAGCTTGGGACGGCTCACTGAAGCTTTCTTT. Protein product: CASSLGRLTEAFF.

The chain has TRBV6-5 and TRBJ1-2; 11 bases align to TRBD1. The germline V gene has CDR1 MNHEY and CDR2 SVGAGI. The CDR3 length is 14 residues. With 5 bases clipped from V and 5 bases from J, the junction kept 4 bases outside the gene matches. CDR3 DNA: TGTGCCAGCAGTACCGGGACAGGGGGTTATGGCTACACCTTC. As protein: CASSTGTGGYGYTF.

This chain joins TRBV7-9 and TRBJ2-3, with TRBD1 as a possible D gene (6 bases). V lost 5 bases, J lost 3 bases, and 18 bases lay in between. Germline values: CDR1 SEHNR, CDR2 FQNEAQ (reference sequence). This CDR3 region has 16 residues. CDR3 in DNA: TGTGCCAGCAGCACCCGGACCGGACAGCCTACAGATACGCAGTATTTT. This gives the protein CASSTRTGQPTDTQYF. The full variable domain, its missing parts supplied by reference TRBV7-9 and TRBJ2-3, is DTGVSQNPRHKITKRGQNVTFRCDPISEHNRLYWYRQTLGQGPEFLTYFQNEAQLEKSRLLSDRFSAERPKGSFSTLEIQRTEQGDSAMYLCASSTRTGQPTDTQYFGPGTRLTVL.

V and J are TRBV3-1 (or the pseudogene TRBV3-2) and TRBJ2-3; a weak D match, TRBD2 (5 bases). Trimming cost V 0 bases and J 2 bases, with 18 bases left between them. The CDR3 sequence is 18 residues long. The V gene's germline CDR1 is LGHDT and CDR2 YNNKEL (reference sequence). CDR3 in amino acids: CASSQDLAGLPDTDTQYF. Here the CDR3 DNA reads TGTGCCAGCAGCCAAGACTTGGCGGGTCTACCAGACACAGATACGCAGTATTTT.

CDR3 sequence: CASSPALLSNYGYTF. In DNA form, the CDR3 reads TGTGCCAGCAGCCCGGCCTTACTTTCTAACTATGGCTACACCTTC. This sequence joins TRBV5-8 and TRBJ1-2, with D hard to call. The CDR3 contains 15 residues. V lost 4 bases and J 0 bases, leaving 13 bases between the germline ends. Per the germline V gene, CDR1 is SGHTS and CDR2 is YDEGEE.

This chain connects TRBV3-1 (or the pseudogene TRBV3-2) to TRBJ1-6, with 7 nucleotides matching TRBD1. With V trimmed by 4 bases and J by 0 bases, 9 bases remained unmatched. The CDR3 consists of 18 residues. Germline CDR1 and CDR2: LGHDT and YNNKEL (reference sequence). CDR3 in amino acids: CASSRRQGPSSYNSPLHF. The CDR3 DNA reads TGTGCCAGCAGCCGAAGACAGGGCCCGAGCTCCTATAATTCACCCCTCCACTTT.

J is TRBJ1-2 and V is TRBV21-1. TRBV21-1 is a known pseudogene. This CDR3 has 15 amino acids. The CDR3 nucleotides are TGTGCCAGCAGCAATGACGGGAAACAACCCTATGGCTACACCTTC. As protein: CASSNDGKQPYGYTF.

V usage is TRBV30 and J usage is TRBJ2-5, with D possibly matching TRBD2 (6 bases). This CDR3 comprises 13 residues. V was pared by 2 bases and J by 2 bases, with 9 bases between. Germline CDR1 and CDR2: GTSNPN and SVGIG (reference sequence). The CDR3 reads CAWSRSGQETQYF. The DNA of the CDR3 is TGTGCCTGGAGTCGTAGCGGTCAAGAGACCCAGTACTTC.

The chain carries TRBV19 and TRBJ1-5, with D unclear. The germline V gene has CDR1 LNHDA and CDR2 SQIVND (reference sequence). The V gene lost 0 bases and the J gene lost 6 bases, with 12 bases spanning the gap. This CDR3 is built from 15 residues. The CDR3 spells CASSIDWLKGQPQHF. In DNA form, the CDR3 reads TGTGCCAGTAGTATAGATTGGCTGAAGGGTCAGCCCCAGCATTTT.

J is TRBJ1-1 and V is TRBV4-1; the match to TRBD1 covers 12 bases. This CDR3 comprises 16 residues. The germline V gene encodes CDR1 MGHRA and CDR2 YSYEKL. V dropped 4 bases and J dropped 5; count of bases not matched to a gene: 8. CDR3 bases: TGCGCCAGCAGCCGAGGGACAGGGGGCGCGGGAACTGAAGCTTTCTTT. This sequence encodes CASSRGTGGAGTEAFF.

The CDR3 loop reads CASSLVEAGGGPLFEQYF. The CDR3 DNA reads as TGTGCCAGCAGCTTAGTTGAGGCGGGAGGGGGCCCCCTTTTTGAGCAGTACTTC. The chain couples TRBV7-2 to TRBJ2-7; 9 bases align to TRBD2. Germline loops: CDR1 SGHTA, CDR2 FQGNSA. The V gene end was trimmed by 1 base and the J gene end by 7 bases; junction bases not matched to a gene: 17. This CDR3 contains 18 residues.

CDR3 DNA: TGTGCCACCAGCCTGGACAGGGGGTTTGAAAAACTGTTTTTT. Amino acids: CATSLDRGFEKLFF. The gene calls are TRBV15 and TRBJ1-4; 10 nucleotides align to TRBD1. The germline gives CDR1 LNHNV, CDR2 YYDKDF (reference sequence). The CDR3 is 14 amino acids. The V segment lost 5 bases and the J segment 7 bases; nucleotides outside the gene matches: 4.

CDR3 DNA sequence: TGTGCCAGCAGCGTAGGTAGCATGGGTGAGCAGTTCTTC. Translation gives CASSVGSMGEQFF. V usage is TRBV9 and J usage is TRBJ2-1; unclear D gene. The CDR3 runs 13 residues. Trimming cost V 0 bases and J 9 bases, with 10 bases left between them. Germline V gives CDR1 SGDLS, CDR2 YYNGEE. Using reference TRBV9 and TRBJ2-1 for the parts outside the CDR3, the full variable domain is DSGVTQTPKHLITATGQRVTLRCSPRSGDLSVYWYQQSLDQGLQFLIQYYNGEERAKGNILERFSAQQFPDLHSELNLSSLELGDSALYFCASSVGSMGEQFFGPGTRLTVL.

The chain joins TRBV5-6 to TRBJ1-2; D unclear. CDR1 and CDR2 from the germline V gene are SGHDT and YYEEEE. The CDR3 extends over 12 amino acids. Between the trimmed V and J ends, which lost 4 bases and 8 bases, there was a span of 12 bases. CDR3 bases: TGTGCCAGCAGCACCAGGCTGGGGGGCTACACCTTC. Its translation: CASSTRLGGYTF.